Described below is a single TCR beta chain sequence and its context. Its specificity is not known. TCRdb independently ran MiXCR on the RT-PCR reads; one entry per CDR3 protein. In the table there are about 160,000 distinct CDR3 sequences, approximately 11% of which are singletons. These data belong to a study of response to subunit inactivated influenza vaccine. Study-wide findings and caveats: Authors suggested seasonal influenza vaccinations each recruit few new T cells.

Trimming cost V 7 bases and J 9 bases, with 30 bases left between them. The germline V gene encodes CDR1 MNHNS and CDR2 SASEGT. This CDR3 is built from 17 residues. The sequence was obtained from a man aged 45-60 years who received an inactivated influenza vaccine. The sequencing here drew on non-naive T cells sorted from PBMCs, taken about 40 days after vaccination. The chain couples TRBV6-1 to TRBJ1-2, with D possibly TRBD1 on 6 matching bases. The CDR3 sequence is CASTKRGGAGAEWSYTF. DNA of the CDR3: TGTGCCAGCACAAAACGGGGGGGGGCAGGGGCCGAGTGGAGCTACACCTTC.